This is a list of T cell receptor beta chains from one sample in a study of blood T cell repertoires in COVID-19. Profiling relied on immunoSEQ multiplex PCR, and the TCRdb table lists in-frame clones only, not all of them. The sample holds 230,000 or so clones, about 91% seen once. The sequenced material came from peripheral blood. The source of these receptors is a woman in her thirties or forties who had recovered from COVID-19. Both conserved end residues are part of each CDR3. The D gene is left open where the match is weak. A row's size may be missing; if present it is once, few, many or a size class.

V gene	CDR3 length	D gene	clone size	J gene	CDR3 DNA	CDR3 protein
TRBV13	14	-	-	TRBJ1-1	TGTGCCAGCAGAAAGCTGGGGGGGGGCACTGAAGCTTTCTTT	CASRKLGGGTEAFF
TRBV3-1/TRBV3-2	16	TRBD2	few	TRBJ2-1	TGTGCCAGCAGCCAAGCCAAGGGACTAGCGACGAATGAGCAGTTCTTC	CASSQAKGLATNEQFF
TRBV11-2	16	TRBD1	-	TRBJ2-1	TGTGCCAGCAGGGGGGTTCGAGGGGGCCCCTACAATGAGCAGTTCTTC	CASRGVRGGPYNEQFF
TRBV27	19	TRBD2	-	TRBJ2-1	TGTGCCAGAATCCTAGCGGGGGGGCCTGTTGATTGGGGATACAATGAGCAGTTCTTC	CARILAGGPVDWGYNEQFF
TRBV4-1	16	-	-	TRBJ1-2	TGCGCCAGCAGCCAAGCAGTGGTAGGGGCCGACTATGGCTACACCTTC	CASSQAVVGADYGYTF
TRBV3-1/TRBV3-2	16	-	once	TRBJ2-1	TGTGCCAGCAGCCAAGACTGGCGGGGGCCCTACAATGAGCAGTTCTTC	CASSQDWRGPYNEQFF
TRBV5-4	15	-	few	TRBJ1-2	TGTGCCAGCAGCCGAAACCCCGCGGGGGGCAATGGCTACACCTTC	CASSRNPAGGNGYTF
TRBV4-2	21	TRBD2	once	TRBJ2-1	TGTGCCAGCAGCCAATTCGGGCGGTCGGGAACAGCTAGCGGGGGGACCAATGAGCAGTTCTTC	CASSQFGRSGTASGGTNEQFF
TRBV12-3/TRBV12-4	11	-	-	TRBJ1-1	TGTGCCAGCAGGTACCACAGTGAAGCTTTCTTT	CASRYHSEAFF
TRBV27	14	-	few	TRBJ2-2	TGTGCCAGCAGTACGGGGGAGAACACCGGGGAGCTGTTTTTT	CASSTGENTGELFF
TRBV6-6	19	TRBD2	few	TRBJ2-3	TGTGCCAGCAGTCCCGAGACACCGGGACTAGTTGGTTCCACAGATACGCAGTATTTT	CASSPETPGLVGSTDTQYF
TRBV10-3	14	-	-	TRBJ1-1	TGTGCCATCAGTGAGTCGGGCACCTACACTGAAGCTTTCTTT	CAISESGTYTEAFF
TRBV6-5	12	-	-	TRBJ2-3	TGTGCCAGCAGCGGCCCATCAGGTACGCAGTATTTT	CASSGPSGTQYF
TRBV24-1	16	TRBD2	-	TRBJ2-5	TGTGCCACCAGTGATAGAAAAACTAGCGGGTCCGAGACCCAGTACTTC	CATSDRKTSGSETQYF
TRBV19	14	TRBD1	-	TRBJ1-2	TGTGCCAGTAGAGTGGAGGGGGCGCTTAAGGGCTACACCTTC	CASRVEGALKGYTF
TRBV19	17	TRBD1	-	TRBJ1-1	TGTGCCAGTAGGGAAGACAGGGGTTTTAACATGAACACTGAAGCTTTCTTT	CASREDRGFNMNTEAFF
TRBV2	15	-	-	TRBJ1-1	TGTGCCAGCAGTGAAAAAGCATATGGGAGATCCAAAGCTTTCTTT	CASSEKAYGRSKAFF
TRBV4-3	13	-	-	TRBJ1-5	TGCGCCAGCAGCCAAGACCGGGTTGAGCCCCAGCATTTT	CASSQDRVEPQHF
TRBV10-2	12	-	once	TRBJ2-3	TGCGCCAGCAGAGACGGACTGAATACGCAGTATTTT	CASRDGLNTQYF
TRBV19	15	TRBD2	-	TRBJ2-1	TGTGCCAGTAGTAAAAGCGGGAGCTCCTACAATGAGCAGTTCTTC	CASSKSGSSYNEQFF
TRBV19	15	-	-	TRBJ1-5	TGTGCCAGTAGTATTGCAGATGATAGCAATCAGCCCCAGCATTTT	CASSIADDSNQPQHF
TRBV2	14	TRBD1	-	TRBJ2-1	TGTGCCAGCATTGAACAGGGGCCCGCCAATGAGCAGTTCTTC	CASIEQGPANEQFF
TRBV24-1	17	TRBD2	once	TRBJ2-3	TGTGCCACCAGGGCTTTTGGAGGGAGGGGTGGCACAGATACGCAGTATTTT	CATRAFGGRGGTDTQYF
TRBV18	15	-	-	TRBJ1-4	TGTGCCAGCTCACCATTAGGACAGTTAAATGAAAAACTGTTTTTT	CASSPLGQLNEKLFF
TRBV18	14	-	-	TRBJ1-5	TGTGCCAGCTCCCTTCTCGACAGTAATCAGCCCCAGCATTTT	CASSLLDSNQPQHF
TRBV29-1	12	-	-	TRBJ1-1	TGCAGCGTTGACAGGGAACGAGATGAAGCTTTCTTT	CSVDRERDEAFF
TRBV5-1	15	TRBD1	-	TRBJ1-2	TGCGCCAGCAGCTTGGTACAGGGGGTTGACTATGGCTACACCTTC	CASSLVQGVDYGYTF
TRBV27	18	TRBD1	-	TRBJ2-1	TGTGCCAGCAGTCCCCCAGGTCGCAGGGGGAGATCCTACAATGAGCAGTTCTTC	CASSPPGRRGRSYNEQFF
TRBV7-2	15	-	-	TRBJ2-2	TGTGCCAGCAGCCCCGGGACTCGCGTCACCGGGGAGCTGTTTTTT	CASSPGTRVTGELFF
TRBV7-2	16	TRBD1	-	TRBJ1-6	TGTGCCAGCAGCTACACAAACAGGGGGGACAATTCACCCCTCCACTTT	CASSYTNRGDNSPLHF
TRBV4-2	15	TRBD1	-	TRBJ2-1	TGTGCCAGCAGCCAAGGGACAGGGGGCTTTAATGAGCAGTTCTTC	CASSQGTGGFNEQFF
TRBV5-5	18	TRBD2	-	TRBJ2-1	TGTGCCAGCAGCTTTACCCTAGCGGGGGGGCCGGGTCTTCGGGAGCAGTTCTTC	CASSFTLAGGPGLREQFF
TRBV11-3	15	-	-	TRBJ1-1	TGTGCCAGCAGCTTAGGCCCAGCAGGGAACACTGAAGCTTTCTTT	CASSLGPAGNTEAFF
TRBV6-1	14	-	few	TRBJ1-1	TGTGCCAGCAGTGAAGCGCGGGTTAACACTGAAGCTTTCTTT	CASSEARVNTEAFF
TRBV7-9	16	TRBD1	-	TRBJ1-5	TGTGCCAGCAGCTTTTACACAGGGGGCGCATCTCAGCCCCAGCATTTT	CASSFYTGGASQPQHF
TRBV30	13	-	-	TRBJ1-4	TGTGCCTGCACCAACTCGGCTAATGAAAAACTGTTTTTT	CACTNSANEKLFF
TRBV5-1	15	-	-	TRBJ1-4	TGCGCCAGCAGCTTTGGGGCAGCAACTAATGAAAAACTGTTTTTT	CASSFGAATNEKLFF
TRBV6-5	13	-	-	TRBJ1-2	TGTGCCAGCAGACCTCGAGAAACTTATGGCTACACCTTC	CASRPRETYGYTF
TRBV19	14	-	-	TRBJ2-7	TGTGCCAGCTCTGAGCGGGCCCGATTCCACGAGCAGTACTTC	CASSERARFHEQYF
TRBV12-3/TRBV12-4	12	-	-	TRBJ2-5	TGTGCCAGCAGTTTAAATTCTGAGACCCAGTACTTC	CASSLNSETQYF
TRBV6-6	13	-	-	TRBJ2-1	TGTGCCAGCAGTTACTCTTCCGCGAATGAGCAGTTCTTC	CASSYSSANEQFF
TRBV28	14	-	-	TRBJ2-5	TGTGCCAGCAGTTTAGGCAGTCGGGGGGAGACCCAGTACTTC	CASSLGSRGETQYF
TRBV2	15	-	-	TRBJ2-3	TGTGCCAGCAGTGAGATCCTACTCAACACAGATACGCAGTATTTT	CASSEILLNTDTQYF
TRBV5-1	17	TRBD2	-	TRBJ2-3	TGCGCCAGCAGCTTGGCATCGAGCGGGAGTGCGGCAGATACGCAGTATTTT	CASSLASSGSAADTQYF
TRBV19	15	TRBD1	-	TRBJ2-5	TGTGCCAGTAGTGTAATGACAGGGGAACGAGAGACCCAGTACTTC	CASSVMTGERETQYF
TRBV5-5	16	TRBD1	-	TRBJ2-6	TGTGCCAGCAGCTTGGGTGGGACAGCTGGGGCCAACGTCCTGACTTTC	CASSLGGTAGANVLTF
TRBV28	12	-	-	TRBJ1-1	TGTGCCAGCATTAACACAGGGACTGAAGCTTTCTTT	CASINTGTEAFF
TRBV2	11	-	-	TRBJ2-3	TGTGCCACGGGAAACACAGATACGCAGTATTTT	CATGNTDTQYF
TRBV6-6	15	-	-	TRBJ2-5	TGTGCCAGCAGTTACTCGACCAGCACGGGGGAGACCCAGTACTTC	CASSYSTSTGETQYF
TRBV28	12	-	-	TRBJ2-7	TGTGCCAGCGGCTCGGGGTCCTACGAGCAGTACTTC	CASGSGSYEQYF
TRBV10-3	14	TRBD1	-	TRBJ1-1	TGTGCCATCAGTCCCGACAGGGAAACGACTGAAGCTTTCTTT	CAISPDRETTEAFF
TRBV7-2	15	-	-	TRBJ1-5	TGTGCCAGCAGCTTAGCATGGGGGGGCGGTCAGCCCCAGCATTTT	CASSLAWGGGQPQHF
TRBV5-1	13	TRBD1	-	TRBJ1-5	TGCGCCAGCAGCCGACAGGGGGGTCAGCCCCAGCATTTT	CASSRQGGQPQHF